This T cell receptor beta chain was sequenced in a study of graft-versus-host responses after intestinal transplantation. As for the study in general: Among the recipients, all got anti-thymocyte globulin induction and then tacrolimus and steroids for around 3 years. Overall study results and limits: The study found high graft-versus-host to host-versus-graft clonal ratios in allografts of patients with graft-donor T cell macrochimerism. The study associated peak circulating GvH clone levels with early post-transplant HvG declines.

The data were produced by immunoSEQ multiplex PCR, yet TCRdb's version contains in-frame clones alone and is incomplete. The repertoire holds 80,000 to 100,000 clones, with just under 95% as singletons. Germline CDR1 is MNHEY and CDR2 is SVGAGI. This CDR3 has 15 amino acids. In this sample, this clone turned up a few times. No antigen is known for it. At one end the junction does not follow the germline gene, possibly because of a read error. Material: unstimulated CD8+ T cells sorted from spleen or lymph node cells, obtained before transplant. The sequence was obtained from a human donor who was the organ donor for an intestinal transplant. This sequence joins TRBV6-5 and TRBJ1-4; 8 bases map to TRBD1. The CDR3 protein is CASSHSGGLNEKLFF. The CDR3 nucleotides read TGTGCCAGCAGTCACTCAGGGGGCCTTAATGAAAAACTGTTTTTT.